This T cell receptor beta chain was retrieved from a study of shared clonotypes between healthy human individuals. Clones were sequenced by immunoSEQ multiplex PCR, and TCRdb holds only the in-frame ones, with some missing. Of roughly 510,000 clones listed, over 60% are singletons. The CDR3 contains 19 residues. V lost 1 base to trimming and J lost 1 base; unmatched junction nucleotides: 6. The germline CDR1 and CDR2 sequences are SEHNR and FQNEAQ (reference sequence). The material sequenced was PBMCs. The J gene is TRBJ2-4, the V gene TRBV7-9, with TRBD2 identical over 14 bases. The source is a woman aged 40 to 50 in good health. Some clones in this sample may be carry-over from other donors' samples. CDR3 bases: TGTGCCAGCAGCTTAGTAAGACTAGCGGGAGGGCGTGCCAAAAACATTCAGTACTTC. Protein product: CASSLVRLAGGRAKNIQYF.